These 22 T cell receptor beta chains share one sample of origin, sequenced in a study of OX40 agonist ivuxolimab in advanced cancers. Data came from immunoSEQ multiplex PCR; TCRdb stores just in-frame clones and leaves some out. The repertoire holds around 90,000 clones, over 75% seen once, with approximately 0.29% in the top ten. The specimen comprised CD4+ or CD8+ T cells sorted from blood, sampled in a trial of the OX40 agonist ivuxolimab. These receptors were taken from an adult with an advanced solid tumor such as melanoma, head and neck, liver or kidney cancer.

The V and J genes are TRBV6-5 and TRBJ1-1; D not certain. The CDR3 runs 13 residues. V dropped 2 bases and J dropped 3 bases, with 7 bases sitting between them. CDR1 and CDR2 (germline): MNHEY, SVGAGI. The CDR3 nucleotides read TGTGCCAGCAGTTACGCCAGAGACACTGAAGCTTTCTTT. Its translation is CASSYARDTEAFF.

The CDR3 protein is CASAAVYTGELFF. The CDR3 coding sequence is TGTGCCAGCGCGGCGGTGTACACCGGGGAGCTGTTTTTT. J is TRBJ2-2 and V is TRBV27; D gene unclear. Trimming shortened V by 8 bases and J by 3 bases, and 10 bases separated the two germline ends. The CDR3 totals 13 residues. CDR1 and CDR2 (germline): MNHEY, SMNVEV (reference sequence).

In its sample, this clone was seen a few times. This chain connects TRBV20-1 to TRBJ2-5; D is undetermined. Trimming cost V 7 bases and J 5 bases, with 2 bases left between them. This CDR3 spans 8 amino acids. CDR1 and CDR2 (germline): DFQATT, SNEGSKA (reference sequence). In DNA form, the CDR3 reads TGCAGTGGGGAGACCCAGTACTTC. Translated: CSGETQYF.

This sequence joins TRBV10-3 and TRBJ2-3; 7 nucleotides match TRBD2. The ends lost 8 bases at V and 4 bases at J; junction bases unmatched: 18. This CDR3 is 17 amino acids long. Germline V CDR1 and CDR2: ENHRY, SYGVKD. This chain's CDR3 is CAISGGKAGHGSDTQYF. CDR3 nucleotides: TGTGCCATCTCGGGGGGTAAGGCAGGGCACGGATCAGATACGCAGTATTTT.

This clone was detected once. Here the CDR3 DNA reads TGTGCCAGCAGGGGAGAGCGGGGGGGCAATGAGCAGTTCTTC. Amino acid sequence: CASRGERGGNEQFF. This rearrangement joins TRBV2 to TRBJ2-1; 10 bases are a match to TRBD2. CDR1 and CDR2 (germline): SNHLY, FYNNEI. The CDR3 runs 14 residues. Losses at the gene ends were 6 bases for V and 6 bases for J; bases not matched to a gene: 5.

The chain couples TRBV18 to TRBJ1-4, with 10 bases matching TRBD1. The CDR3 is made up of 18 amino acids. Losses at the gene ends were 5 bases for V and 7 bases for J; bases not matched to a gene: 16. Germline CDR1 is KGHSH and CDR2 is LQKENI. The CDR3 coding sequence is TGTGCCAGCTCAAGCCCCCGGGACAGGGGCGTTATGGGTGAAAAACTGTTTTTT. Translating gives CASSSPRDRGVMGEKLFF.

The chain combines TRBV7-9 with TRBJ2-7; D ambiguous. Germline loops: CDR1 SEHNR, CDR2 FQNEAQ (reference sequence). This CDR3 comprises 14 residues. V lost 5 bases and J lost 5, with 16 bases in between. The CDR3 DNA reads TGTGCCAGCAGCCTTCAGGTGGATCGGGACGAGCAGTACTTC. It codes for CASSLQVDRDEQYF. Variable domain in full (rest from reference TRBV7-9 and TRBJ2-7): DTGVSQNPRHKITKRGQNVTFRCDPISEHNRLYWYRQTLGQGPEFLTYFQNEAQLEKSRLLSDRFSAERPKGSFSTLEIQRTEQGDSAMYLCASSLQVDRDEQYFGPGTRLTVT.

The chain recombines TRBV10-1 with TRBJ2-5; D is ambiguous. In germline, CDR1 is WNHNN, CDR2 SYGVQD (reference sequence). The ends were cut back, 3 bases at V and 1 base at J, with 6 bases in the middle. CDR3 length: 13 residues. The chain's CDR3 is CASSENPQETQYF. As DNA, the CDR3 is TGCGCCAGCAGTGAAAACCCCCAAGAGACCCAGTACTTC.

This clone showed up just a few times. The V gene is TRBV9, the J gene TRBJ2-3, with 10 bases identical to TRBD1. The V segment lost 2 bases and the J segment 4 bases; nucleotides outside the gene matches: 7. CDR1 is SGDLS and CDR2 is YYNGEE in the germline V gene. The CDR3 has 16 amino acids. The CDR3 region is CASSVRQGALADTQYF. The CDR3 DNA is TGTGCCAGCAGCGTTCGACAGGGGGCATTGGCAGATACGCAGTATTTT.

CDR3 coding DNA: TGTGCCAGCAGCGTAGGGACTAGCGGGGGGGCTAGCACAGATACGCAGTATTTT. It is translated as CASSVGTSGGASTDTQYF. V and J are TRBV9 and TRBJ2-3; 15 nucleotides match TRBD2. Germline V CDR1 and CDR2: SGDLS, YYNGEE. This CDR3 is 18 amino acids long. The V segment lost 0 bases and the J segment 0 bases; nucleotides outside the gene matches: 2.

V gene TRBV5-6 combines with J gene TRBJ1-2; unclear D gene. The ends were cut back, 3 bases at V and 0 bases at J, with 12 bases in the middle. This CDR3 is built from 15 residues. The V gene's germline CDR1 is SGHDT and CDR2 YYEEEE. The CDR3 loop reads CASSYRTVANYGYTF. Written as DNA, the CDR3 is TGTGCCAGCAGCTACCGGACCGTAGCTAACTATGGCTACACCTTC. Looking up the rest from reference TRBV5-6 and TRBJ1-2 gives the full variable domain: DAGVTQSPTHLIKTRGQQVTLRCSPKSGHDTVSWYQQALGQGPQFIFQYYEEEERQRGNFPDRFSGHQFPNYSSELNVNALLLGDSALYLCASSYRTVANYGYTFGSGTRLTVV.

The chain employs TRBV19 and TRBJ2-1, with 7 bases aligning to TRBD1. Trimming at V came to 4 bases and at J to 4 bases, leaving 4 bases not matched to a gene. In germline, CDR1 is LNHDA, CDR2 SQIVND (reference sequence). CDR3 length equals 14 residues. The CDR3 bases are TGTGCCAGTAGTACCGGACAGGTATACAATGAGCAGTTCTTC. This sequence encodes CASSTGQVYNEQFF.

This chain links TRBV7-2 with TRBJ1-1; D uncertain. This CDR3 comprises 13 residues. The V gene lost 1 base and the J gene lost 0 bases, with 3 bases spanning the gap. The V gene's germline CDR1 is SGHTA and CDR2 FQGNSA. This CDR3 reads CASSLELNTEAFF. In DNA form, the CDR3 reads TGTGCCAGCAGCTTAGAGTTGAACACTGAAGCTTTCTTT.

V and J are TRBV5-1 and TRBJ1-4, with TRBD1 as a possible D gene (5 bases). The CDR3 consists of 16 residues. Germline V gene sequence: CDR1 SGHRS, CDR2 YFSETQ. V was clipped by 2 bases and J by 8 bases, with 19 bases between them. CDR3 residues: CASSFLSGGIGEKLFF. The CDR3 nucleotides are TGCGCCAGCAGCTTCCTGTCGGGGGGGATCGGCGAAAAACTGTTTTTT. Supplemented by reference TRBV5-1 and TRBJ1-4, the full variable domain reads KAGVTQTPRYLIKTRGQQVTLSCSPISGHRSVSWYQQTPGQGLQFLFEYFSETQRNKGNFPGRFSGRQFSNSRSEMNVSTLELGDSALYLCASSFLSGGIGEKLFFGSGTQLSVL.

The chain uses TRBV19 and TRBJ2-1, with 7 bases identical to TRBD2. This CDR3 is built from 16 residues. Trimming removed 1 base from V and 4 bases from J; junction bases left unmatched: 7. Germline V gene data show CDR1 as LNHDA and CDR2 as SQIVND (reference sequence). Here the CDR3 reads CASSIVGGGIYNEQFF. In DNA, the CDR3 is TGTGCCAGTAGTATAGTTGGGGGGGGGATTTACAATGAGCAGTTCTTC.

The chain combines TRBV7-9 with TRBJ2-1, with 9 positions matching TRBD1. Germline-derived CDR1 and CDR2 are SEHNR and FQNEAQ (reference sequence). The CDR3 length is 15 residues. V lost 5 bases and J lost 6; bases outside the gene matches: 8. Written as DNA, the CDR3 is TGTGCCAGCAGCCCCGGGACAGGGTATACCAATGAGCAGTTCTTC. It translates to CASSPGTGYTNEQFF.

The rearrangement uses TRBV2 and TRBJ2-3; no clear D. The germline gives CDR1 SNHLY, CDR2 FYNNEI. This CDR3 contains 14 residues. The ends were cut back, 7 bases at V and 0 bases at J, with 11 bases in the middle. CDR3 sequence: CASMAYGSTDTQYF. CDR3 sequence (DNA): TGTGCCAGCATGGCTTACGGAAGCACAGATACGCAGTATTTT.

This clone was counted a few times. The chain combines TRBV13 with TRBJ1-5; no clear D gene. Germline CDR1 PRHDT, CDR2 FYEKMQ (reference sequence). The CDR3 spans 14 residues. The V gene lost 0 bases and the J gene lost 6 bases, with 9 bases spanning the gap. As DNA, the CDR3 is TGTGCCAGCAGCTTAGGCCTCGTGGGTCAGCCCCAGCATTTT. This encodes CASSLGLVGQPQHF. The variable domain in full, with the rest retrieved from reference TRBV13 and TRBJ1-5, is AAGVIQSPRHLIKEKRETATLKCYPIPRHDTVYWYQQGPGQDPQFLISFYEKMQSDKGSIPDRFSAQQFSDYHSELNMSSLELGDSALYFCASSLGLVGQPQHFGDGTRLSIL.

V gene TRBV25-1 combines with J gene TRBJ2-2, with TRBD2 matching 8 bases. J was trimmed by 1 base and V by 7 bases; bases with no gene match: 8. CDR1 and CDR2 from the germline V gene are MGHDK and SYGVNS. The CDR3 loop spans 16 amino acids. CDR3 region: CASTQTSGGNTGELFF. The CDR3 DNA sequence: TGTGCCAGCACCCAAACAAGCGGGGGGAACACCGGGGAGCTGTTTTTT. The entire variable domain, with the rest obtained from reference TRBV25-1 and TRBJ2-2, is as follows: EADIYQTPRYLVIGTGKKITLECSQTMGHDKMYWYQQDPGMELHLIHYSYGVNSTEKGDLSSESTVSRIRTEHFPLTLESARPSHTSQYLCASTQTSGGNTGELFFGEGSRLTVL.

The rearrangement links TRBV19 to TRBJ1-1; D perhaps matches TRBD1 (5 bases). Germline CDR1 reads LNHDA; CDR2 reads SQIVND (reference sequence). Trimming left V 6 bases short and J 5 bases short, with 19 bases between. The CDR3 is made up of 15 amino acids. DNA of the CDR3: TGTGCCAGTAGATTGGGTAAGGGGTGGGGGACTGAAGCTTTCTTT. Translated, it gives CASRLGKGWGTEAFF.

The rearrangement links TRBV12-5 to TRBJ2-5, with TRBD1 identical over 8 bases. The V and J ends lost 6 bases and 5 bases, in that order; junction bases with no gene match: 5. This CDR3 is 13 amino acids long. Germline assignment: CDR1 LGHNT and CDR2 FRNRAP. The CDR3: CASGSDRGETQYF. The CDR3 DNA reads TGTGCTAGTGGCTCCGACAGGGGCGAGACCCAGTACTTC.

CDR3 loop: CASSQDARDTQYF. The CDR3 nucleotides read TGCGCCAGCAGCCAAGATGCGCGAGATACGCAGTATTTT. The rearrangement joins TRBV4-3 to TRBJ2-3; the D is unclear. The germline gives CDR1 LGHNA, CDR2 YSLEER. The V end was cut by 0 bases, the J end by 5 bases, with 6 bases between. The CDR3 covers 13 residues.